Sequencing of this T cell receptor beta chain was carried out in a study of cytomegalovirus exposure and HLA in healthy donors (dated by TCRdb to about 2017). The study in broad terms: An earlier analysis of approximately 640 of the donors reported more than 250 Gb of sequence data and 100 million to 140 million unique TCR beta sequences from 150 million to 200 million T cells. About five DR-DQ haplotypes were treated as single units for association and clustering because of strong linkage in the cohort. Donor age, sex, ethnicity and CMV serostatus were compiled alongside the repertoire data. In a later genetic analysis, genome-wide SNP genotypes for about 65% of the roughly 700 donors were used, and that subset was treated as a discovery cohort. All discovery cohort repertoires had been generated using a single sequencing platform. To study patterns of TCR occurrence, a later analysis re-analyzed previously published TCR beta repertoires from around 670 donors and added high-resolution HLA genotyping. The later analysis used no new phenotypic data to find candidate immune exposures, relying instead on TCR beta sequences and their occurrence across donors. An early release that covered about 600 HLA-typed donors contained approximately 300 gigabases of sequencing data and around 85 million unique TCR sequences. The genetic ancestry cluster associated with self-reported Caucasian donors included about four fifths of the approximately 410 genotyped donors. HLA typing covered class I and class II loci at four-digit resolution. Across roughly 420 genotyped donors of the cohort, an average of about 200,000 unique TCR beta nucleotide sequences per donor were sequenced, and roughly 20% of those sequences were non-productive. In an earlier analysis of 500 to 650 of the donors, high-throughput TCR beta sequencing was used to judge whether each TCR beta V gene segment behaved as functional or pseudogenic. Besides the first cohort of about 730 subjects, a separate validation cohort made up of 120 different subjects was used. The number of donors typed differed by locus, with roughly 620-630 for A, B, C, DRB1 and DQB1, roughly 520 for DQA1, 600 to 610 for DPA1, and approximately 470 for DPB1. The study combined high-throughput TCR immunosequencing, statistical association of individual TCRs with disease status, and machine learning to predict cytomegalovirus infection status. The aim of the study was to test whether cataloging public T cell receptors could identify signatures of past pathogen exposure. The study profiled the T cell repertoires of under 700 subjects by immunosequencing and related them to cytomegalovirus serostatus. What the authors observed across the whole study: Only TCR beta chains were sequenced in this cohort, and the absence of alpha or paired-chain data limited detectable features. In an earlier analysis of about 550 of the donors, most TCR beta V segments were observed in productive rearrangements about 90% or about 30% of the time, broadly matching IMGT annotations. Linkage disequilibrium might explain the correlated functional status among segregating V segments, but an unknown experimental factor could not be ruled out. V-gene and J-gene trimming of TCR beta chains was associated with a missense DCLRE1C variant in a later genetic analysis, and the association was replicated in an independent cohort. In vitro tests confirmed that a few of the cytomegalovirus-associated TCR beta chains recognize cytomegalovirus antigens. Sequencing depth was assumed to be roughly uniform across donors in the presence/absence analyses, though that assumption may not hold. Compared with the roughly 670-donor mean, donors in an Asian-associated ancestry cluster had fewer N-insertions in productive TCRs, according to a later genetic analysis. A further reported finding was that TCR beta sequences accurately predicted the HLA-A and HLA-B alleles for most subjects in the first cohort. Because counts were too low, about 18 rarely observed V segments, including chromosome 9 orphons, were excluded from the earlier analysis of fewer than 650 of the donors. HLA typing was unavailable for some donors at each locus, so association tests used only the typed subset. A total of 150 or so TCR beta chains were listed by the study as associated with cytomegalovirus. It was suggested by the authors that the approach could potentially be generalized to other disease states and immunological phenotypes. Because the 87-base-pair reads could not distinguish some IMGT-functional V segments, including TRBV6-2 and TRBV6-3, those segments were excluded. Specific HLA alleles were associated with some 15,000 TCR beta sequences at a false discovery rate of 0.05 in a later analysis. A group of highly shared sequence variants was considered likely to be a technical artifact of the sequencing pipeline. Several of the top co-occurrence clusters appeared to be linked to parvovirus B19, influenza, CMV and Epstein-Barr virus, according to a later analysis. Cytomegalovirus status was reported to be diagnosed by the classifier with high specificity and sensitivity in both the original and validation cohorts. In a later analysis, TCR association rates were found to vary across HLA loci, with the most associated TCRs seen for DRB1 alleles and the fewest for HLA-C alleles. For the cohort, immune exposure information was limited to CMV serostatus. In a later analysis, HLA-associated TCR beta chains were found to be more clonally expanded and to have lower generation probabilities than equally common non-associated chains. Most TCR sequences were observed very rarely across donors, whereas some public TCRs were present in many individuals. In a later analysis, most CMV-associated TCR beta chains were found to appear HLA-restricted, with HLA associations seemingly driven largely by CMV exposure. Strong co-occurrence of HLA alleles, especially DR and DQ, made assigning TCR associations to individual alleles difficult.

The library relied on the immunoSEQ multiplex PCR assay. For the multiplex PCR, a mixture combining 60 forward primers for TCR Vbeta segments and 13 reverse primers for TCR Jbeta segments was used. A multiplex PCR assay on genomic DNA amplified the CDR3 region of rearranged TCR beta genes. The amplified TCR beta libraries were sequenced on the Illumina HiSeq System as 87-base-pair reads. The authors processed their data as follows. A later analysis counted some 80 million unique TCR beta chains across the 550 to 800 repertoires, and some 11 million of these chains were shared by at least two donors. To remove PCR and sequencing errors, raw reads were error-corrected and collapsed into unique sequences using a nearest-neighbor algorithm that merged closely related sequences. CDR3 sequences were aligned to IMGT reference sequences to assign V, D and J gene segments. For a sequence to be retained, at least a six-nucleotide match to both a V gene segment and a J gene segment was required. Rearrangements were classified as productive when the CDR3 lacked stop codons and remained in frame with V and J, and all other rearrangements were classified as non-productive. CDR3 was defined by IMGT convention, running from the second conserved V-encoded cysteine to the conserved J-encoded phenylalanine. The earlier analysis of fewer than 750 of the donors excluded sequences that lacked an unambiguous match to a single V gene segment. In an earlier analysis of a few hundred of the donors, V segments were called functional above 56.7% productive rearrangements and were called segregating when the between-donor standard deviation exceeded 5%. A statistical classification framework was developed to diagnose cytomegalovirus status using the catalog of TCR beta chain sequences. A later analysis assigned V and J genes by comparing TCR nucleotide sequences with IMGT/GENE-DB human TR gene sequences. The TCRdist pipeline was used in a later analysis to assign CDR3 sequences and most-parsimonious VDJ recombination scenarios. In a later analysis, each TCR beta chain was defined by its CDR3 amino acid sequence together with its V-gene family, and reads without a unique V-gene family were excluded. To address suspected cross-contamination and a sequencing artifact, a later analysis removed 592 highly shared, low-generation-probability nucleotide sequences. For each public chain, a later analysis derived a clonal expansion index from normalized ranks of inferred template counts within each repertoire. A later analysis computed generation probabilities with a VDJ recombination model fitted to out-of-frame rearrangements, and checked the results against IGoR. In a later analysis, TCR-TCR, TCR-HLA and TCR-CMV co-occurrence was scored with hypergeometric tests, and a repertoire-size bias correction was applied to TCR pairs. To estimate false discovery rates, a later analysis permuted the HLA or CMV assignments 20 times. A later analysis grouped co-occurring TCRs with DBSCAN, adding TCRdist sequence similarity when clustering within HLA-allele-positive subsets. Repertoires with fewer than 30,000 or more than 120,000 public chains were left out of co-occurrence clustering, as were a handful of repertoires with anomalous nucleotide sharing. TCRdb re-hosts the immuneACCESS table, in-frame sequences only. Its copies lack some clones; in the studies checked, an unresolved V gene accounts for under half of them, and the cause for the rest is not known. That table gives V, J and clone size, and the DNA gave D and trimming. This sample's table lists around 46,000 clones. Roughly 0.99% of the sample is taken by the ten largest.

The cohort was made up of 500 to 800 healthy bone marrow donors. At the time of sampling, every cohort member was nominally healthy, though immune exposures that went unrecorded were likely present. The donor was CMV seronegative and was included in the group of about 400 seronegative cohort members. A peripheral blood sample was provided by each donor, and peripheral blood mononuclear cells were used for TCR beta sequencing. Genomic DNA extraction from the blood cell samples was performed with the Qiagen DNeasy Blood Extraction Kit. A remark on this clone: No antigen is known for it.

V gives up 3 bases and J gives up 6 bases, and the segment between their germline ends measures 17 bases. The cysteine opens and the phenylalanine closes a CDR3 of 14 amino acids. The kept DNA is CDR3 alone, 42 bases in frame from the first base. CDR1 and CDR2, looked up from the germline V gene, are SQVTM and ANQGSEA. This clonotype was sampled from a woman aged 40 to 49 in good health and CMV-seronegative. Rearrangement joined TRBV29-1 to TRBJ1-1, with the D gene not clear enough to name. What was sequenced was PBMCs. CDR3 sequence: CSVDGGELGAEAFF. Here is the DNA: TGCAGCGTTGACGGCGGAGAACTAGGCGCTGAAGCTTTCTTT.